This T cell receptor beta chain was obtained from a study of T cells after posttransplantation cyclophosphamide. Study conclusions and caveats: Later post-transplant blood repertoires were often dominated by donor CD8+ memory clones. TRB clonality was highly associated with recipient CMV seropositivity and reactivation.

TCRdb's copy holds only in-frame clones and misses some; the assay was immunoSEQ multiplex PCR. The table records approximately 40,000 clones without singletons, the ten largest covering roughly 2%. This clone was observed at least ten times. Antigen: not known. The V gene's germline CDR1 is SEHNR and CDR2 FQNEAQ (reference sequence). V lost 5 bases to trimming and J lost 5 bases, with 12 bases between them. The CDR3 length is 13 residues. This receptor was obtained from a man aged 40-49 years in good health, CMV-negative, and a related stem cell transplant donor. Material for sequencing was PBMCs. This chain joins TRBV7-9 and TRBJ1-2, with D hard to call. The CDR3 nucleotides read TGTGCCAGCAGCCCAGAGGTGGATTATGGCTACACCTTC. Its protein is CASSPEVDYGYTF.